The subject of this entry is one TCR beta chain. Its antigen is not known. The data were obtained in a study of shared clonotypes between healthy human individuals. Study findings and constraints: Limitation of the genetic and exposure-history diversity represented came from the few donors.

Profiling relied on immunoSEQ multiplex PCR, and the TCRdb table lists in-frame clones only, not all of them. The repertoire consists of hundreds of thousands of clones, with around 92% occurring once and the leading ten covering approximately 24%. The naive CD8 fraction comprised CD45RO-negative cells positively selected for CCR7 and excluded terminally differentiated effector memory CD45RA+ cells. Germline trimming cut 0 bases from V and 3 bases from J; bases unmatched to any gene: 5. The germline V gene has CDR1 SGHTA and CDR2 FQGNSA. The CDR3 is 16 amino acids. The sample consisted of naive CD8+ T cells sorted from blood. This clonotype originated in a man aged 25 to 40 in good health. The chain combines TRBV7-2 with TRBJ1-5, with TRBD1 matching over 7 bases. The chain's CDR3 is CASSLADRYYNQPQHF. CDR3 nucleotides: TGTGCCAGCAGCTTAGCGGACAGGTACTACAATCAGCCCCAGCATTTT.